The 18 T cell receptor beta chains listed next were all sequenced from one sample in a study of T cells in Graves' hyperthyroidism and ophthalmopathy. TCR beta CDR3 regions were amplified from RNA transcripts. First-round RT-PCR targeting the TCR CDR3 was performed with the HTBI primer set. TCRdb re-called the multiplex PCR reads with MiXCR, one entry per CDR3 protein. Here the sample spans around 500,000 distinct CDR3 sequences, roughly 15% being singletons. Specimen: blood. The receptors shown here come from a woman between 40 and 55 years old with Graves' hyperthyroidism.

This clonotype turned up a few times. The genes are TRBV27 and TRBJ2-3, with 11 bases aligning to TRBD2. This CDR3 has 15 residues. V gave up 5 bases and J gave up 5 bases; unmatched junction bases: 6. Germline loops: CDR1 MNHEY, CDR2 SMNVEV (reference sequence). The CDR3 spells CASSLAGGSVDTQYF. The CDR3 region has the DNA TGTGCCAGCAGTCTAGCGGGAGGATCTGTAGATACGCAGTATTTT.

In this sample, this clonotype turned up many times. The chain uses TRBV3-1 and TRBJ2-7, with TRBD1 as a possible D gene (6 bases). The CDR3 length is 17 residues. V lost 0 bases and J lost 0, with 15 bases in between. From germline, CDR1 is LGHDT and CDR2 YNNKEL (reference sequence). DNA of the CDR3: TGTGCCAGCAGCCAAGATTCATGGGGGCCGAGCTCCTACGAGCAGTACTTC. The encoded protein is CASSQDSWGPSSYEQYF.

The table lists this clonotype with many counts. CDR3 in DNA: TGTGCCAGCAGCTCAGACTTGAGCCTTGGAGCTTTCTTT. Encoded protein: CASSSDLSLGAFF. The V and J genes are TRBV7-2 and TRBJ1-1; no definite D call. The V end lost 4 bases, the J end lost 10 bases, and 16 bases lay between the germline ends. CDR3 length: 13 amino acids. Germline-derived CDR1 and CDR2 are SGHTA and FQGNSA.

This clonotype was detected ten times or more. The chain carries TRBV30 and TRBJ2-1; 12 nucleotides agree with TRBD2. The germline gives CDR1 GTSNPN, CDR2 SVGIG (reference sequence). Trimming removed 8 bases from V and 7 bases from J; junction bases left unmatched: 18. The CDR3 is 17 residues long. CDR3 bases: TGTGCCGCGGAGGGGACTAGCGGGTTTTCCAGTGTAAATGAGCAGTTCTTC. Residues: CAAEGTSGFSSVNEQFF.

The chain links TRBV27 to TRBJ2-3; unclear D gene. Germline V gives CDR1 MNHEY, CDR2 SMNVEV (reference sequence). The V and J ends lost 2 bases and 0 bases respectively, with 9 bases between them. The CDR3 totals 15 residues. CDR3 DNA: TGTGCCAGCAGTTTAGGCTATTCTAGCACAGATACGCAGTATTTT. Translation: CASSLGYSSTDTQYF.

The chain couples TRBV5-4 to TRBJ1-5, with a tentative D call TRBD1 (5 bases). This CDR3 has 14 amino acids. CDR1 SGHNT and CDR2 YYREEE come from the germline V gene (reference sequence). V was cut by 1 base and J by 7 bases, with 12 bases left in between. CDR3 region: CASSLWGTYQPQHF. The CDR3 coding sequence is TGTGCCAGCAGCTTGTGGGGGACTTACCAGCCCCAGCATTTT.

This clonotype was detected ten times or more. The chain employs TRBV30 and TRBJ2-7; D remains unclear. There are 14 residues in the CDR3. Looked up from germline, CDR1 is GTSNPN and CDR2 is SVGIG (reference sequence). Trimming cost V 1 base and J 2 bases, with 12 bases left between them. CDR3 sequence (DNA): TGTGCCTGGAGTGCGGCCAGCCAAACCTACGAGCAGTACTTC. It encodes CAWSAASQTYEQYF.

This clonotype was counted many times. The chain joins TRBV6-1 to TRBJ1-2; tentative D call: TRBD1 (6 bases). The CDR3 has 14 residues. Trimming left V 6 bases short and J 6 bases short, with 17 bases between. Looked up from germline, CDR1 is MNHNS and CDR2 is SASEGT. CDR3 nucleotide sequence: TGTGCCAGCAGATCCGGACAGTTTACGAATGGCTACACCTTC. Its protein product is CASRSGQFTNGYTF.

This clonotype has at least ten counts. The V call is TRBV5-1, the J call TRBJ2-1; 9 nucleotides align to TRBD2. V was pared by 4 bases and J by 8 bases, with 10 bases of the junction left unmatched. The germline CDR1 and CDR2 sequences are SGHRS and YFSETQ. The CDR3 is made up of 15 amino acids. The CDR3 nucleotides are TGCGCCAGCAGCGGATTAGCGGGAGCGAGGGATGAGCAGTTCTTC. Translating it yields CASSGLAGARDEQFF.

This clonotype was seen repeatedly, ten times or more. CDR3 sequence reads: CASSLSSVSEQFF. CDR3 bases: TGTGCCAGCAGCTTGAGTAGCGTTAGTGAGCAGTTCTTC. The V gene is TRBV7-2, the J gene TRBJ2-1; maybe TRBD2 (5 bases). CDR1 is SGHTA, CDR2 FQGNSA, per germline. Deletions cut 3 bases from V and 9 bases from J, with 12 bases between. CDR3 length equals 13 residues.

This clonotype was detected ten times or more. This rearrangement joins TRBV2 to TRBJ2-1; D might be TRBD1 (6 bases). The length of the CDR3 is 15 residues. Germline-derived CDR1 and CDR2 are SNHLY and FYNNEI. Trimming removed 4 bases at V and 0 bases at J, with 10 bases between. DNA of the CDR3: TGTGCCAGCAGTGGGACAGAGAGCTCCTACAATGAGCAGTTCTTC. It is translated as CASSGTESSYNEQFF.

This clonotype was observed a few times. The V gene is TRBV27, the J gene TRBJ2-5; a possible D gene is TRBD1 (5 bases). Germline CDR1 MNHEY, CDR2 SMNVEV (reference sequence). The CDR3 is made up of 14 amino acids. V was shortened by 2 bases and J by 5 bases, with 12 bases between the two germline ends. CDR3: CASSLQGSWETQYF. The CDR3 bases are TGTGCCAGCAGTTTACAGGGTTCATGGGAGACCCAGTACTTC.

This clonotype was observed at least ten times. The CDR3 sequence: CASSDLAGVRGEQYF. In nucleotides, the CDR3 is TGTGCCAGCAGTGACCTAGCGGGGGTGAGGGGCGAGCAGTACTTC. The rearrangement links TRBV2 to TRBJ2-7; 10 bases map to TRBD2. The ends lost 3 bases at V and 6 bases at J; junction bases unmatched: 8. The CDR3 is 15 amino acids. Germline V gene sequence: CDR1 SNHLY, CDR2 FYNNEI.

This clonotype showed up many times. The rearrangement joins TRBV18 to TRBJ1-1; TRBD1 matches at 8 bases. V was clipped by 3 bases and J by 10 bases; unmatched bases: 7. CDR1 and CDR2 (germline): KGHSH, LQKENI. This CDR3 comprises 13 residues. The CDR3 sequence: CASSPDRGYGAFF. The CDR3 DNA reads as TGTGCCAGCTCACCCGACAGGGGCTACGGAGCTTTCTTT.

This clonotype has at least ten counts. V and J are TRBV5-1 and TRBJ1-1, with D maybe TRBD1 (5 bases). The ends were cut back, 4 bases at V and 7 bases at J, with 11 bases in the middle. The length of the CDR3 is 12 residues. Looked up from germline, CDR1 is SGHRS and CDR2 is YFSETQ. The CDR3 nucleotides read TGCGCCAGCAGCACGAGGACAAATGAAGCTTTCTTT. It codes for CASSTRTNEAFF.

A few counts support this clonotype. This chain uses TRBV5-1 with TRBJ1-1, with D perhaps TRBD1 (6 bases). The CDR3 contains 13 residues. Germline V lookup: CDR1 SGHRS, CDR2 YFSETQ. Trimming left V 2 bases short and J 7 bases short, with 12 bases between. CDR3 residues: CASSLAGVLEAFF. The CDR3 DNA sequence: TGCGCCAGCAGCTTAGCAGGGGTTCTTGAAGCTTTCTTT.

This clonotype turned up a few times. The V and J genes are TRBV19 and TRBJ1-5, with D perhaps TRBD1 (5 bases). CDR3 size: 15 residues. Trimming cost V 6 bases and J 0 bases, with 12 bases left between them. Germline CDR1 reads LNHDA; CDR2 reads SQIVND (reference sequence). The CDR3, as DNA: TGTGCCAGTAGAGACAGCGGTCATAGCAATCAGCCCCAGCATTTT. Encoded protein: CASRDSGHSNQPQHF.

This clonotype has ten or more counts. The chain employs TRBV7-9 and TRBJ1-4; a weak D match, TRBD1 (5 bases). Germline V gene sequence: CDR1 SEHNR, CDR2 FQNEAQ (reference sequence). This CDR3 region has 14 residues. V was cut by 5 bases and J by 7 bases, with 14 bases left in between. The CDR3 region is CASSPRWQGEKLFF. The CDR3 DNA is TGTGCCAGCAGCCCCAGGTGGCAGGGTGAAAAACTGTTTTTT.